This entry lists 29 T cell receptor beta chains sequenced from one sample in a study of T-cell reconstitution after alpha-beta-depleted transplantation in children listed by TCRdb under 2016. The protocol used for the library was PCR. Sequencing was performed on an Illumina HiSeq 2500. TCR libraries were prepared with molecular barcoding, using unique molecular identifiers to normalize TCRbeta repertoire quantification. TCRdb reprocessed the public reads (quality trimming at Q25 with fastp, clone calling with MiXCR) and kept in-frame beta chains. Under each unique CDR3 protein, matching rows form one entry showing the most common genes and DNA. The sample has approximately 400,000 distinct CDR3 sequences on record, approximately 11% of them singletons. Of the sample, over 4.5% falls within the top ten clones. Material: PBMCs from the stem cell graft donor, obtained from the stem cell graft. The receptors come from a human donor who donated a stem cell graft to a child with acute myeloid leukemia.

This rearrangement joins TRBV20-1 to TRBJ2-4, with 12 bases identical to TRBD1. This CDR3 has 16 residues. Trimming removed 0 bases from V and 7 bases from J; junction bases left unmatched: 7. CDR1 DFQATT and CDR2 SNEGSKA come from the germline V gene (reference sequence). The CDR3 loop is CSARDQGQGARNIQYF. CDR3 DNA sequence: TGCAGTGCTAGAGATCAGGGACAGGGGGCTCGGAACATTCAGTACTTC.

This chain uses TRBV18 with TRBJ2-1; 8 bases align to TRBD2. The germline V gene has CDR1 KGHSH and CDR2 LQKENI. The CDR3 totals 14 residues. After removal of 1 base from V and 6 bases from J, the junction contained 2 bases not matched to a gene. The CDR3 DNA is TGTGCCAGCTCACCACGGCGGGAGGTCAATGAGCAGTTCTTC. The encoded protein is CASSPRREVNEQFF.

This clonotype was counted between two and nine times. The gene calls are TRBV19 and TRBJ2-7; D is uncertain. Trimming took off 0 bases at V and 0 bases at J, with 6 bases between the two ends. Germline assignment: CDR1 LNHDA and CDR2 SQIVND (reference sequence). CDR3 length: 14 amino acids. CDR3 nucleotides: TGTGCCAGTAGTATAGAGAGAAGCTCCTACGAGCAGTACTTC. Protein product: CASSIERSSYEQYF.

The chain has TRBV5-1 and TRBJ2-2; possibly TRBD1 for D (6 bases). The length of the CDR3 is 16 residues. The V gene's germline CDR1 is SGHRS and CDR2 YFSETQ. V lost 4 bases and J 0 bases, leaving 13 bases between the germline ends. CDR3 protein: CASSDRGGTNTGELFF. CDR3 in DNA: TGCGCCAGCAGCGACCGAGGGGGAACGAACACCGGGGAGCTGTTTTTT.

Only one count was recorded for this clonotype. V is TRBV11-1 and J is TRBJ2-6; 8 positions match TRBD1. V dropped 4 bases and J dropped 5; count of bases not matched to a gene: 7. CDR3 length: 16 amino acids. Germline CDR1 SGHAT, CDR2 FQDESV (reference sequence). The CDR3 DNA reads as TGTGCCAGCAGCTCTACTGGACAGGGTAGGGCCAACGTCCTGACTTTC. This gives the protein CASSSTGQGRANVLTF.

The chain links TRBV10-2 to TRBJ1-6, with 7 bases lining up with TRBD1. The CDR3 spans 13 residues. Germline V lookup: CDR1 WSHSY, CDR2 SAAADI. V dropped 6 bases and J dropped 10; count of bases not matched to a gene: 6. The CDR3 DNA is TGCGCCAGCAGAGAGGACAGGAGGTCACCCCTCCACTTT. Amino acid sequence: CASREDRRSPLHF.

The gene calls are TRBV27 and TRBJ2-1; 7 positions match TRBD2. This CDR3 has 12 amino acids. Germline values: CDR1 MNHEY, CDR2 SMNVEV (reference sequence). Germline trimming cut 3 bases from V and 10 bases from J; bases unmatched to any gene: 3. CDR3 in amino acids: CASSFGAGEQFF. The CDR3 DNA sequence: TGTGCCAGCAGTTTTGGAGCGGGGGAGCAGTTCTTC.

This clonotype was observed a few times. The genes are TRBV29-1 and TRBJ2-2; 14 bases are a match to TRBD2. Germline V lookup: CDR1 SQVTM, CDR2 ANQGSEA. CDR3 size: 15 residues. The V segment lost 6 bases and the J segment 5 bases; nucleotides outside the gene matches: 5. The DNA of the CDR3 is TGCAGCGTGACGGGACTAGCGGGAGCGACCGGGGAGCTGTTTTTT. Its protein is CSVTGLAGATGELFF.

Ten or more counts support this clonotype. The chain combines TRBV5-1 with TRBJ2-5; the D gene is possibly TRBD2 (5 bases). Germline CDR1 SGHRS, CDR2 YFSETQ. The CDR3 sequence is 14 residues long. The V and J ends lost 6 bases and 0 bases respectively, with 12 bases between them. This chain's CDR3 is CASKAGENQETQYF. The CDR3 coding sequence is TGCGCCAGCAAGGCGGGCGAGAACCAAGAGACCCAGTACTTC.

The chain is built from TRBV18 and TRBJ1-4; 7 positions agree with TRBD1. This CDR3 is built from 16 residues. J gave up 4 bases and V 3 bases, and 8 bases lay outside the gene matches. Germline loops: CDR1 KGHSH, CDR2 LQKENI. For the CDR3, the DNA is TGTGCCAGCTCACCCCGCGTGGGACAGTTTAATGAAAAACTGTTTTTT. The encoded protein is CASSPRVGQFNEKLFF.

The chain is built from TRBV4-2 and TRBJ2-1, with a possible D match to TRBD1 (6 bases). The length of the CDR3 is 17 residues. The V end lost 10 bases, the J end lost 0 bases, and 22 bases lay between the germline ends. CDR1 LGHNA and CDR2 YNFKEQ come from the germline V gene. The CDR3 nucleotides read TGTGCCATGAGCCAGGGGCTTAGCGCTGGCTCCTACAATGAGCAGTTCTTC. Protein: CAMSQGLSAGSYNEQFF.

This clonotype was counted a few times. The gene calls are TRBV7-2 and TRBJ2-7; D ambiguous. The CDR3 runs 13 residues. CDR1 is SGHTA, CDR2 FQGNSA, per germline. The V end lost 0 bases, the J end lost 7 bases, and 10 bases lay between the germline ends. CDR3 sequence reads: CASSLARKGEQYF. The CDR3 nucleotides are TGTGCCAGCAGCTTAGCCCGGAAGGGAGAGCAGTACTTC.

This clonotype was seen more than once but under ten times. The chain employs TRBV7-8 and TRBJ2-3, with unresolved D. The V end lost 0 bases, the J end lost 0 bases, and 10 bases lay between the germline ends. In germline, CDR1 is SGHVS, CDR2 FQNEAQ. The CDR3 loop spans 16 amino acids. The CDR3 loop reads CASSLARVSSTDTQYF. The CDR3 DNA reads TGTGCCAGCAGCTTAGCCCGAGTCTCTAGCACAGATACGCAGTATTTT.

The CDR3 DNA reads as TGCGCCAGCAGCTTGGGAAAACAGGCACAAGAGACCCAGTACTTC. Translated: CASSLGKQAQETQYF. The chain joins TRBV5-1 to TRBJ2-5, with D possibly matching TRBD1 (5 bases). Germline CDR1 and CDR2: SGHRS and YFSETQ. This CDR3 is built from 15 residues. The ends were cut back, 0 bases at V and 2 bases at J, with 11 bases in the middle.

This clonotype was found many times. This chain joins TRBV6-5 and TRBJ2-1; tentatively, D is TRBD1 (6 bases). This CDR3 spans 16 amino acids. In germline, CDR1 is MNHEY, CDR2 SVGAGI. V lost 2 bases and J 0 bases, leaving 11 bases between the germline ends. The CDR3, as DNA: TGTGCCAGCAGTTACGGGACACCGAGCTCCTACAATGAGCAGTTCTTC. Protein: CASSYGTPSSYNEQFF.

This chain links TRBV20-1 with TRBJ2-1; 8 bases match TRBD2. V lost 5 bases, J lost 6 bases, and 9 bases stayed unmatched. Germline V lookup: CDR1 DFQATT, CDR2 SNEGSKA (reference sequence). The CDR3 covers 14 residues. CDR3 coding DNA: TGCAGTGCTTCCCGGGGGGGGCCGGTCAATGAGCAGTTCTTC. Translation gives CSASRGGPVNEQFF.

V is TRBV20-1 and J is TRBJ2-3; no definite D call. The germline V and J ends were trimmed by 2 bases and 5 bases, with 11 bases remaining between them. From germline, CDR1 is DFQATT and CDR2 SNEGSKA (reference sequence). The CDR3 has 13 residues. CDR3 sequence (DNA): TGCAGTGCTAGACGAGCGTATGAAGATACGCAGTATTTT. It encodes CSARRAYEDTQYF.

This clonotype has at least ten counts. The CDR3 is CSATRRGEKLFF. In DNA, the CDR3 is TGCAGTGCTACACGTCGGGGTGAAAAACTGTTTTTT. J is TRBJ1-4 and V is TRBV20-1; D gene uncertain. The V end was cut by 4 bases, the J end by 7 bases, with 10 bases between. Germline values: CDR1 DFQATT, CDR2 SNEGSKA (reference sequence). The CDR3 runs 12 residues.

The chain couples TRBV10-3 to TRBJ1-1; D is unclear. Germline CDR1 reads ENHRY; CDR2 reads SYGVKD. The CDR3 is made up of 14 amino acids. Trimming stripped 4 bases from V and 1 base from J, with 10 bases between. The CDR3 DNA is TGTGCCATCAGTGGTTCGGTCCAGAACACTGAAGCTTTCTTT. This sequence encodes CAISGSVQNTEAFF.

This clonotype came up many times. CDR3 protein: CASRTVGSGELFF. In DNA form, the CDR3 reads TGTGCCAGCAGAACGGTGGGGTCCGGGGAGCTGTTTTTT. J is TRBJ2-2 and V is TRBV6-2 or TRBV6-3; D unclear. This CDR3 region has 13 residues. Between the trimmed V and J ends, which lost 6 bases and 6 bases, there was a span of 11 bases. Germline V gene sequence: CDR1 MNHEY, CDR2 SVGEGT.

This chain joins TRBV12-3 or TRBV12-4 and TRBJ2-3; possibly TRBD2 for D (5 bases). The ends were cut back, 7 bases at V and 10 bases at J, with 18 bases in the middle. This CDR3 region has 13 residues. CDR3 in amino acids: CASTSTERGPQYF. The CDR3 nucleotides are TGTGCCAGCACCTCCACCGAGAGAGGGCCGCAGTATTTT.

A word on this clonotype: Germline and junction disagree at one end, which may indicate a read error. The J gene is TRBJ2-3, the V gene TRBV14; D is possibly TRBD1 (5 bases). This CDR3 contains 18 residues. CDR1 SGHDN and CDR2 FVKESK come from the germline V gene. In DNA, the CDR3 is TGTGCCAGCAGCCAATTGATTTGGGGCCCACCAAGCACAGCTACGCAGTATTTT. It is translated as CASSQLIWGPPSTATQYF.

This clonotype was found a few times. V usage is TRBV20-1 and J usage is TRBJ2-3; 7 nucleotides align to TRBD1. With 4 bases clipped from V and 0 bases from J, the junction kept 10 bases outside the gene matches. This CDR3 is built from 16 residues. CDR1 and CDR2 (germline): DFQATT, SNEGSKA (reference sequence). In nucleotides, the CDR3 is TGCAGTGCTATTCCCGCCGGACAGGCGAGCACAGATACGCAGTATTTT. Translated, it gives CSAIPAGQASTDTQYF.

A few counts support this clonotype. The chain recombines TRBV12-3 or TRBV12-4 with TRBJ1-4, with D uncertain. The CDR3 is made up of 14 amino acids. V was cut by 7 bases and J by 5 bases, with 14 bases left in between. The CDR3 reads CASKPMDGNEKLFF. DNA of the CDR3: TGTGCCAGCAAACCTATGGACGGGAATGAAAAACTGTTTTTT.

CDR3 sequence: CASSPSKASPLHF. DNA for the CDR3: TGTGCCAGCAGCCCCAGCAAGGCTTCACCCCTCCACTTT. The genes are TRBV3-1 and TRBJ1-6, with unresolved D. Trimming left V 4 bases short and J 9 bases short, with 10 bases between. CDR1 and CDR2 (germline): LGHDT, YNNKEL (reference sequence). The CDR3 runs 13 residues.

The gene calls are TRBV4-2 and TRBJ2-1; 9 bases line up with TRBD2. Germline lookup yields CDR1 LGHNA and CDR2 YNFKEQ. J lost 7 bases, V lost 0 bases, and 25 bases had no gene match. The CDR3 extends over 22 amino acids. CDR3 nucleotides: TGTGCCAGCAGCCAAGATCCCTGGAATAGCGGGGGACCACAGTGGACAGAGAATGAGCAGTTCTTC. Protein: CASSQDPWNSGGPQWTENEQFF.

The CDR3 DNA reads TGTGCCAGCACAGGACTAGCGGGGGGGCGAGATGAGCAGTTCTTC. It translates to CASTGLAGGRDEQFF. The chain couples TRBV12-3 or TRBV12-4 to TRBJ2-1; 15 bases line up with TRBD2. CDR3 length equals 15 residues. V lost 7 bases to trimming and J lost 8 bases; unmatched junction nucleotides: 6.

This clonotype was detected a few times. V usage is TRBV5-5 and J usage is TRBJ2-5, with D maybe TRBD1 (6 bases). CDR3 length: 16 residues. The germline gives CDR1 SGHKS, CDR2 YYEKEE (reference sequence). Trimming took 1 base from V and 5 from J, leaving 18 bases between them. CDR3 protein: CASSLLPAGVEETQYF. DNA for the CDR3: TGTGCCAGCAGCTTGCTCCCGGCAGGGGTGGAGGAGACCCAGTACTTC.

In this sample, this clonotype turned up a few times. The gene calls are TRBV5-6 and TRBJ2-4, with a weak D call TRBD1 (6 bases). This CDR3 contains 18 residues. The V end was cut by 0 bases, the J end by 0 bases, with 16 bases between. CDR1 and CDR2 (germline): SGHDT, YYEEEE. The CDR3 bases are TGTGCCAGCAGCTTGGCGGTACCACAGGGATTAGCCAAAAACATTCAGTACTTC. It translates to CASSLAVPQGLAKNIQYF.